This is a list of T cell receptor beta chains from one sample in a study of cytomegalovirus exposure and HLA in healthy donors. The assay was immunoSEQ multiplex PCR, and TCRdb's table has in-frame clones only and misses some. The record lists 65,000 to 95,000 clones, of which the ten most abundant hold approximately 7.5%. The sequencing sample was made of PBMCs. Every receptor here comes from a female donor in good health and CMV-seropositive. Each CDR3 is given with its conserved first and last residue. Each record gives: J gene, D gene, V gene, CDR3 protein, CDR3 DNA. A D gene is named only where the DNA matches it firmly.

>TRBJ2-5|TRBD1|TRBV11-2
CASSLALDRGGETQYF
TGTGCCAGCAGCTTAGCATTGGACAGGGGAGGGGAGACCCAGTACTTC
>TRBJ1-1|-|TRBV7-9
CASQVETSNTEAFF
TGTGCCAGCCAGGTCGAGACATCGAACACTGAAGCTTTCTTT
>TRBJ1-2|-|TRBV6-6
CASSYTTAVAHGYTF
TGTGCCAGCAGTTACACTACAGCGGTGGCTCATGGCTACACCTTC
>TRBJ2-2|-|TRBV2
CASDPGHTNTGELFF
TGTGCCAGTGACCCGGGACATACGAACACCGGGGAGCTGTTTTTT
>TRBJ1-5|-|TRBV29-1
CSVAGVNQPQHF
TGCAGCGTTGCCGGGGTCAATCAGCCCCAGCATTTT
>TRBJ1-5|-|TRBV4-3
CASSIERDNQPQHF
TGCGCCAGCAGCATTGAGAGGGACAATCAGCCCCAGCATTTT
>TRBJ2-3|-|TRBV7-9
CASSLVGGRSWWYAQYF
TGTGCCAGCAGCTTAGTTGGAGGACGGTCCTGGTGGTATGCGCAGTATTTT
>TRBJ2-7|-|TRBV5-5
CASRSTRGWEQYF
TGTGCCAGCAGATCGACACGGGGGTGGGAGCAGTACTTC
>TRBJ2-1|TRBD2|TRBV10-3
CAISESTSGGDEQFF
TGTGCCATCAGTGAGTCAACTAGCGGGGGGGATGAGCAGTTCTTC
>TRBJ2-1|-|TRBV9
CASSASWGREQFF
TGTGCCAGCAGCGCCTCCTGGGGGCGTGAGCAGTTCTTC
>TRBJ1-1|-|TRBV30
CALASGQLMNTEAFF
TGTGCCTTAGCCTCGGGACAACTCATGAACACTGAAGCTTTCTTT
>TRBJ1-1|TRBD1|TRBV29-1
CSVRQGLDTEAFF
TGCAGCGTCCGACAGGGGTTGGACACTGAAGCTTTCTTT
>TRBJ1-2|TRBD1|TRBV14
CASSQTGSSYTF
TGTGCCAGCAGCCAGACAGGGAGTAGCTACACCTTC
>TRBJ1-1|-|TRBV18
CASSSMNTEAFF
TGTGCCAGCTCATCAATGAACACTGAAGCTTTCTTT
>TRBJ2-7|-|TRBV7-9
CASSLVRGGPYEQYF
TGTGCCAGCAGCTTAGTTCGGGGTGGACCCTACGAGCAGTACTTC
>TRBJ1-5|-|TRBV5-1
CASSFDGIGNQPQHF
TGCGCCAGCAGCTTCGACGGGATCGGCAATCAGCCCCAGCATTTT
>TRBJ2-7|TRBD1|TRBV18
CASSLRQGNDEQYF
TGTGCCAGCTCACTCCGACAGGGAAACGACGAGCAGTACTTC
>TRBJ1-1|TRBD1|TRBV28
CASAGQGIADTEAFF
TGTGCCAGCGCCGGACAGGGCATAGCGGACACTGAAGCTTTCTTT
>TRBJ2-7|TRBD2|TRBV29-1
CSVYSGRALGAYEQYF
TGCAGCGTGTATAGCGGGAGGGCCCTCGGGGCCTACGAGCAGTACTTC
>TRBJ2-7|-|TRBV7-6
CASSLSGSAYEQYF
TGTGCCAGCAGCCTCTCCGGGAGTGCCTACGAGCAGTACTTC
>TRBJ2-7|-|TRBV7-3
CASSPDSGSYEQYF
TGTGCCAGCAGCCCCGACTCAGGGTCCTACGAGCAGTACTTC
>TRBJ2-1|-|TRBV27
CASTDSSNEQFF
TGTGCCAGCACTGACTCGTCTAATGAGCAGTTCTTC
>TRBJ2-3|TRBD2|TRBV9
CASSVGGVSTDTQYF
TGTGCCAGCAGCGTCGGGGGGGTTAGCACAGATACGCAGTATTTT
>TRBJ2-7|-|TRBV15
CATSRDPTVTGTEQYF
TGTGCCACCAGCAGAGACCCAACCGTTACAGGGACGGAGCAGTACTTC
>TRBJ1-1|TRBD1|TRBV6-5
CASCDRVNTEAFF
TGTGCCAGCTGCGACAGGGTGAACACTGAAGCTTTCTTT
>TRBJ1-2|-|TRBV5-4
CASSLDRDYGYTF
TGTGCCAGCAGCTTGGACAGGGACTATGGCTACACCTTC
>TRBJ2-6|-|TRBV19
CASSMQGFGANVLTF
TGTGCCAGTAGTATGCAGGGGTTTGGGGCCAACGTCCTGACTTTC
>TRBJ2-3|TRBD2|TRBV5-1
CASSHGTRDREGTDTQYF
TGCGCCAGCAGCCACGGGACCCGAGATCGGGAGGGCACAGATACGCAGTATTTT
>TRBJ2-5|-|TRBV9
CASSGDWGETQYF
TGTGCCAGCAGCGGGGACTGGGGGGAGACCCAGTACTTC
>TRBJ1-4|-|TRBV7-2
CASSANTATNEKLFF
TGTGCCAGCAGCGCAAACACCGCAACTAATGAAAAACTGTTTTTT
>TRBJ2-5|-|TRBV30
CAWSVSTPLQETQYF
TGTGCCTGGAGTGTGTCAACCCCACTCCAAGAGACCCAGTACTTC
>TRBJ1-2|-|TRBV12-5
CASGVGGYYGYTF
TGTGCTAGTGGCGTAGGGGGATACTATGGCTACACCTTC
>TRBJ2-7|TRBD2|TRBV27
CASRPLPPGLAGEGHEQYF
TGTGCCAGCAGACCCCTTCCCCCGGGACTAGCGGGAGAAGGCCACGAGCAGTACTTC
>TRBJ1-1|-|TRBV30
CAWSQGRDEAFF
TGTGCCTGGAGCCAAGGGAGGGATGAAGCTTTCTTT
>TRBJ2-1|TRBD1|TRBV5-1
CASSPRTGLQLGGEQFF
TGCGCCAGCAGCCCCAGGACAGGCCTCCAACTCGGCGGTGAGCAGTTCTTC
>TRBJ2-3|-|TRBV7-2
CASSLRGLSTDTQYF
TGTGCCAGCAGCTTAAGGGGCCTTAGCACAGATACGCAGTATTTT
>TRBJ1-1|-|TRBV9
CASSVNPSMNTEAFF
TGTGCCAGCAGCGTAAACCCCAGTATGAACACTGAAGCTTTCTTT
>TRBJ2-2|TRBD2|TRBV6-5
CASSTLAGDTGELFF
TGTGCCAGCAGTACATTAGCGGGAGACACCGGGGAGCTGTTTTTT
>TRBJ2-5|TRBD1|TRBV5-4
CASKGQGAVQETQYF
TGTGCCAGCAAGGGCCAGGGGGCTGTCCAAGAGACCCAGTACTTC
>TRBJ2-7|TRBD2|TRBV28
CAGGRGASYEQYF
TGTGCCGGCGGGAGAGGGGCGTCCTACGAGCAGTACTTC
>TRBJ1-3|-|TRBV6-1
CASSESGGGFQNTIYF
TGTGCCAGCAGTGAATCCGGGGGGGGCTTCCAAAACACCATATATTTT
>TRBJ2-1|TRBD2|TRBV20-1
CSALTSGKEFF
TGCAGTGCTCTGACTAGCGGGAAAGAGTTCTTC
>TRBJ1-2|TRBD1|TRBV19
CASSIAGQGSYTF
TGTGCCAGTAGTATTGCGGGACAGGGAAGCTACACCTTC
>TRBJ1-6|TRBD1|TRBV5-1
CASSLAYRGSSYNSPLHF
TGCGCCAGCAGCTTGGCTTACAGGGGGAGCTCCTATAATTCACCCCTCCACTTT
>TRBJ1-2|-|TRBV5-6
CASSLRQSLYGYTF
TGTGCCAGCAGCTTGCGACAGTCGCTCTATGGCTACACCTTC
>TRBJ2-7|TRBD1|TRBV11-2
CASSLSRGQWEQYF
TGTGCCAGCAGCTTAAGCAGGGGGCAATGGGAGCAGTACTTC